The clone carrying this T cell receptor beta chain was detected a few times. Using RNA transcripts as the source, TCR beta CDR3 regions were amplified. First-round RT-PCR of the TCR CDR3 relied on the HTBI primer set. TCRdb recomputed calls from the multiplex PCR reads with MiXCR, one row per CDR3 protein. The repertoire includes under 350,000 distinct CDR3 sequences, 15% to 20% of them detected once, and approximately 49% sits in the top ten. The data belong to a study of T cells in Graves' hyperthyroidism and ophthalmopathy. Calling Graves' hyperthyroidism stable meant ophthalmopathy did not progress within 18 months. Those patients with uncontrolled infection, other autoimmune disease, pregnancy or lactation were excluded. Diagnosis relied on clinical symptoms, serum thyroxine and TRAb, thyroid ultrasound and orbital computed tomography. CDR3 size: 18 residues. V was clipped by 2 bases and J by 4 bases; unmatched bases: 12. Germline loops: CDR1 MDHEN, CDR2 SYDVKM.

V usage is TRBV28 and J usage is TRBJ2-5, with 11 bases that match TRBD2. The source is a woman in her forties or fifties with Graves' hyperthyroidism. The sequencing input was blood. The CDR3 region has the DNA TGTGCCAGCAGTTTAATCTCGGATCGACTAGCGGGACGAGAGACCCAGTACTTC. It specifies CASSLISDRLAGRETQYF.